The 10 T cell receptor beta chains given below trace back to one sample, sequenced in a study of T cell responses to AZD1222 COVID-19 vaccine. Profiling relied on immunoSEQ multiplex PCR, and the TCRdb table lists in-frame clones only, not all of them. There are about 140,000 clones in the sample; more than 90% occur only once, and around 5.1% lies in the top ten. Here the sequenced sample was peripheral blood, taken on day 0 of AZD1222 vaccination. The receptors were sampled from an adult in good health.

This chain connects TRBV19 to TRBJ1-4; no definite D call. The V and J ends lost 3 bases and 6 bases respectively, with 14 bases between them. The germline V gene encodes CDR1 LNHDA and CDR2 SQIVND (reference sequence). The CDR3 loop spans 15 amino acids. CDR3 in amino acids: CASSIEGKRYEKLFF. The CDR3 bases are TGTGCCAGTAGTATTGAAGGCAAGCGGTATGAAAAACTGTTTTTT.

This chain uses TRBV2 with TRBJ2-1; 8 positions agree with TRBD2. Germline V gives CDR1 SNHLY, CDR2 FYNNEI. The CDR3 covers 16 residues. The V and J ends lost 6 bases and 4 bases, in that order; junction bases with no gene match: 11. For the CDR3, the DNA is TGTGCCAGCAGGGAACAAGCGGGGGACTTTTACAATGAGCAGTTCTTC. Its protein is CASREQAGDFYNEQFF.

The rearrangement uses TRBV10-1 and TRBJ2-3; TRBD2 aligns across 11 bases. CDR3 size: 16 residues. Trimming removed 3 bases from V and 3 bases from J; junction bases left unmatched: 5. Looked up from germline, CDR1 is WNHNN and CDR2 is SYGVQD (reference sequence). The CDR3 nucleotides are TGCGCCAGCAGTGATTGGGCTAGCGGGGGGACAGATACGCAGTATTTT. Its protein product is CASSDWASGGTDTQYF.

Here the CDR3 reads CASSPGTIVGKLFF. In DNA, the CDR3 is TGTGCCAGCAGCCCCGGGACGATCGTCGGAAAACTGTTTTTT. The chain couples TRBV5-8 to TRBJ1-4; D is possibly TRBD1 (5 bases). Germline assignment: CDR1 SGHTS and CDR2 YDEGEE. V gave up 4 bases and J gave up 10 bases, with 17 bases separating them. This CDR3 has 14 residues. Variable domain in full (rest from reference TRBV5-8 and TRBJ1-4): EAGVTQSPTHLIKTRGQQATLRCSPISGHTSVYWYQQALGLGLQFLLWYDEGEERNRGNFPPRFSGRQFPNYSSELNVNALELEDSALYLCASSPGTIVGKLFFGSGTQLSVL.

V gene TRBV7-9 combines with J gene TRBJ2-3; the match to TRBD1 covers 9 bases. Looked up from germline, CDR1 is SEHNR and CDR2 is FQNEAQ (reference sequence). The CDR3 consists of 16 residues. After removal of 0 bases from V and 8 bases from J, the junction contained 9 bases not matched to a gene. The CDR3 nucleotides are TGTGCCAGCAGCTTAGCCGCGACAGGGGGGCTAGGTACGCAGTATTTT. It is translated as CASSLAATGGLGTQYF.

The chain is built from TRBV5-4 and TRBJ2-3; D is undetermined. The germline CDR1 and CDR2 sequences are SGHNT and YYREEE (reference sequence). Trimming pared 4 bases from V and 5 bases from J, leaving 8 bases between. The CDR3 is 12 residues long. The CDR3 loop reads CASSRVGDTQYF. CDR3 coding DNA: TGTGCCAGCAGCCGAGTTGGAGATACGCAGTATTTT.

The chain recombines TRBV14 with TRBJ2-3; 7 bases are shared with TRBD2. The CDR3 is made up of 12 amino acids. Germline lookup yields CDR1 SGHDN and CDR2 FVKESK. The V gene end was trimmed by 6 bases and the J gene end by 5 bases; junction bases not matched to a gene: 2. In DNA, the CDR3 is TGTGCCAGCAGGGGCGGGGGAGATACGCAGTATTTT. This encodes CASRGGGDTQYF.

V usage is TRBV18 and J usage is TRBJ1-5; 9 bases map to TRBD1. The CDR3 is 15 amino acids. Germline trimming cut 3 bases from V and 4 bases from J; bases unmatched to any gene: 4. The germline V gene encodes CDR1 KGHSH and CDR2 LQKENI. Here the CDR3 DNA reads TGTGCCAGCTCACCCGGACAGGGGATAAATCAGCCCCAGCATTTT. Its translation is CASSPGQGINQPQHF. Based on the CDR3 plus reference TRBV18 and TRBJ1-5, the full variable domain is NAGVMQNPRHLVRRRGQEARLRCSPMKGHSHVYWYRQLPEEGLKFMVYLQKENIIDESGMPKERFSAEFPKEGPSILRIQQVVRGDSAAYFCASSPGQGINQPQHFGDGTRLSIL.

The rearrangement links TRBV28 to TRBJ1-1, with a possible D match to TRBD1 (5 bases). Germline V gene sequence: CDR1 MDHEN, CDR2 SYDVKM. Trimming pared 3 bases from V and 1 base from J, leaving 12 bases between. The CDR3 runs 15 residues. The CDR3 DNA follows: TGTGCCAGCAGTTTGCCGCAGGGAGGGAACACTGAAGCTTTCTTT. Its translation is CASSLPQGGNTEAFF.

This chain joins TRBV7-6 and TRBJ2-2, with TRBD1 matching 8 bases. Germline CDR1 and CDR2: SGHVS and FNYEAQ. The CDR3 loop spans 16 amino acids. The trim removed 4 bases at V and 2 bases at J, leaving 6 bases unmatched. CDR3 amino acids: CASSSLDRGNTGELFF. Here the CDR3 DNA reads TGTGCCAGCAGCTCCTTAGACAGGGGTAACACCGGGGAGCTGTTTTTT.